These T cell receptor beta chains were read from a single sample in a study of cytomegalovirus exposure and HLA in healthy donors. Here immunoSEQ multiplex PCR was the method, and the copy in TCRdb shows in-frame clones only, minus some. Here the sample spans about 65,000 clones, about 82% being singletons. The sequenced sample was PBMCs. The source is a woman aged 25-40 years in good health and CMV-seronegative. Both conserved end residues are part of each CDR3. The order of the fields is V gene, clone size, J gene, D gene, CDR3 DNA, CDR3 protein. The D gene is left open where the match is weak. For some rows the clone size is stated as once, few or many, or as a class when expanded; others skip it.

v_call: TRBV30
clone_size: -
j_call: TRBJ2-6
d_call: -
cdr3_nt: TGTGCCTGGGGTAGGGGCCTGACCTCTGGGGCCAACGTCCTGACTTTC
cdr3_aa: CAWGRGLTSGANVLTF

v_call: TRBV9
clone_size: -
j_call: TRBJ2-3
d_call: TRBD2
cdr3_nt: TGTGCCAGCAGCCCAGCTAGCGGGGGCACAGATACGCAGTATTTT
cdr3_aa: CASSPASGGTDTQYF

v_call: TRBV9
clone_size: -
j_call: TRBJ2-5
d_call: TRBD1
cdr3_nt: TGTGCCAGCAGCCTACGCCCCGGGACAGAAGAGACCCAGTACTTC
cdr3_aa: CASSLRPGTEETQYF

v_call: TRBV25-1
clone_size: once
j_call: TRBJ2-7
d_call: TRBD1
cdr3_nt: TGTGCCAGCAGTGAATTGTACAGGGGGTTCTACGAGCAGTACTTC
cdr3_aa: CASSELYRGFYEQYF

v_call: TRBV6-5
clone_size: -
j_call: TRBJ2-3
d_call: TRBD2
cdr3_nt: TGTGCCAGCAGCCAGCGGGAGGGCCACCCAGATACGCAGTATTTT
cdr3_aa: CASSQREGHPDTQYF

v_call: TRBV30
clone_size: -
j_call: TRBJ2-7
d_call: TRBD2
cdr3_nt: TGTGCCTGGAGTGGGGGAGGCGGGAGCTCGTTCTACGAGCAGTACTTC
cdr3_aa: CAWSGGGGSSFYEQYF

v_call: TRBV7-8
clone_size: -
j_call: TRBJ2-3
d_call: -
cdr3_nt: TGTGCCAGCAGCTTAGAGACTAGCACAGATACGCAGTATTTT
cdr3_aa: CASSLETSTDTQYF

v_call: TRBV6-5
clone_size: -
j_call: TRBJ1-2
d_call: -
cdr3_nt: TGTGCCAGCAGTTATATGCCAGACTATGGCTACACCTTC
cdr3_aa: CASSYMPDYGYTF

v_call: TRBV4-1
clone_size: once
j_call: TRBJ2-7
d_call: TRBD1
cdr3_nt: TGCGCCAGCAGCCAAGGCAGGGGGCTTTGGTACGAGCAGTACTTC
cdr3_aa: CASSQGRGLWYEQYF

v_call: TRBV29-1
clone_size: -
j_call: TRBJ2-7
d_call: TRBD1
cdr3_nt: TGCAGCGTCCTCAGGGGGTCAAGATACGAGCAGTACTTC
cdr3_aa: CSVLRGSRYEQYF

v_call: TRBV5-1
clone_size: -
j_call: TRBJ2-7
d_call: -
cdr3_nt: TGCGCCAGCAGCTTCTATGTATCCACCTACGAGCAGTACTTC
cdr3_aa: CASSFYVSTYEQYF

v_call: TRBV7-9
clone_size: -
j_call: TRBJ1-2
d_call: TRBD1
cdr3_nt: TGTGCCAGCAGCCCACAGGGGGCGGATGGCTACACCTTC
cdr3_aa: CASSPQGADGYTF

v_call: TRBV29-1
clone_size: once
j_call: TRBJ1-1
d_call: -
cdr3_nt: TGCAGCGTTGAACGGAGGTTGAACACTGAAGCTTTCTTT
cdr3_aa: CSVERRLNTEAFF

v_call: TRBV4-3
clone_size: -
j_call: TRBJ2-1
d_call: -
cdr3_nt: TGCGCCAGCAGCCTAAGGGGCCCTAGCTCCTACAATGAGCAGTTCTTC
cdr3_aa: CASSLRGPSSYNEQFF

v_call: TRBV7-6
clone_size: -
j_call: TRBJ1-5
d_call: -
cdr3_nt: TGTGCCAGCCCCCAAGAAGATACGGGGGGGAGGAAAAATCAGCCCCAGCATTTT
cdr3_aa: CASPQEDTGGRKNQPQHF

v_call: TRBV19
clone_size: once
j_call: TRBJ2-3
d_call: TRBD2
cdr3_nt: TGTGCCAGTAGTACCCGACTAGCGGGGGGGCCAGATACGCAGTATTTT
cdr3_aa: CASSTRLAGGPDTQYF

v_call: TRBV5-6
clone_size: -
j_call: TRBJ2-1
d_call: -
cdr3_nt: TGTGCCAGCAGCCCTTGGTGGGACAATTCGCAGTTCTTC
cdr3_aa: CASSPWWDNSQFF

v_call: TRBV9
clone_size: -
j_call: TRBJ1-6
d_call: -
cdr3_nt: TGTGCCAGCAGCAGCGACGAACCACCCCTCCACTTT
cdr3_aa: CASSSDEPPLHF

v_call: TRBV7-8
clone_size: once
j_call: TRBJ2-2
d_call: TRBD2
cdr3_nt: TGTGCCAGCAGCTTAGACGAGCGGGAGTCCGGGGAGCTGTTTTTT
cdr3_aa: CASSLDERESGELFF

v_call: TRBV4-1
clone_size: -
j_call: TRBJ1-3
d_call: -
cdr3_nt: TGCGCCAGCAGCCAAGTTTTAGGGGCTGGAAACACCATATATTTT
cdr3_aa: CASSQVLGAGNTIYF

v_call: TRBV9
clone_size: once
j_call: TRBJ2-4
d_call: -
cdr3_nt: TGTGCCAGCAGCGTAGGTCGCCAGGACATTCAGTACTTC
cdr3_aa: CASSVGRQDIQYF

v_call: TRBV6-1
clone_size: once
j_call: TRBJ1-1
d_call: TRBD1
cdr3_nt: TGTGCCAGCAGCCGAGGGGGCGCTGAAGCTTTCTTT
cdr3_aa: CASSRGGAEAFF

v_call: TRBV7-9
clone_size: -
j_call: TRBJ2-7
d_call: TRBD1
cdr3_nt: TGTGCCAGCAGCCCCTCTGGTCAGGGGGTGTACGAGCAGTACTTC
cdr3_aa: CASSPSGQGVYEQYF

v_call: TRBV29-1
clone_size: -
j_call: TRBJ2-1
d_call: -
cdr3_nt: TGCAGCGTTGTGGGCAGGGGCTCCGACAATGAGCAGTTCTTC
cdr3_aa: CSVVGRGSDNEQFF

v_call: TRBV30
clone_size: -
j_call: TRBJ1-5
d_call: TRBD1
cdr3_nt: TGTGCCTGGAAACCCCCCGGCCCCGACAGGGGAAATCAGCCCCAGCATTTT
cdr3_aa: CAWKPPGPDRGNQPQHF

v_call: TRBV15
clone_size: -
j_call: TRBJ1-2
d_call: -
cdr3_nt: TGTGCCACCAGCAGAACCGGGACAAGCTATGGCTACACCTTC
cdr3_aa: CATSRTGTSYGYTF

v_call: TRBV7-3
clone_size: few
j_call: TRBJ2-6
d_call: TRBD1
cdr3_nt: TGTGCCAGCAGTCCCACAGGGGTAGGGGCCAACGTCCTGACTTTC
cdr3_aa: CASSPTGVGANVLTF

v_call: TRBV25-1
clone_size: -
j_call: TRBJ2-2
d_call: TRBD1
cdr3_nt: TGTGCCAGCTACAGTACCACAGGGGTGGGAGGGGAGCTGTTTTTT
cdr3_aa: CASYSTTGVGGELFF

v_call: TRBV5-1
clone_size: -
j_call: TRBJ2-7
d_call: TRBD1
cdr3_nt: TGCGCCAGCAGCTTAGGACAGGCCGGAGAGCAGTACTTC
cdr3_aa: CASSLGQAGEQYF

v_call: TRBV4-1
clone_size: -
j_call: TRBJ2-7
d_call: TRBD1
cdr3_nt: TGCGCCAGCAGCCAAACGGCCGGGACAGGAATTTACGAGCAGTACTTC
cdr3_aa: CASSQTAGTGIYEQYF

v_call: TRBV6-5
clone_size: -
j_call: TRBJ1-5
d_call: -
cdr3_nt: TGTGCCAGCAGTTACTCGGGGCCGAGGCAGCCCCAGCATTTT
cdr3_aa: CASSYSGPRQPQHF

v_call: TRBV7-8
clone_size: -
j_call: TRBJ2-5
d_call: TRBD1
cdr3_nt: TGTGCCGGCCGGGACAGCCAAGAGACCCAGTACTTC
cdr3_aa: CAGRDSQETQYF

v_call: TRBV4-3
clone_size: -
j_call: TRBJ1-1
d_call: -
cdr3_nt: TGCGCCAGCAGCCCCGGGCAGGGTATGAACACTGAAGCTTTCTTT
cdr3_aa: CASSPGQGMNTEAFF

v_call: TRBV6-1
clone_size: -
j_call: TRBJ2-7
d_call: TRBD2
cdr3_nt: TGTGCCACAGAAAGTGGGCTAGCGGGAGTCGACGAGCAGTACTTC
cdr3_aa: CATESGLAGVDEQYF

v_call: TRBV10-1
clone_size: -
j_call: TRBJ2-7
d_call: -
cdr3_nt: TGCGCCAGCAGCGCTAACCGTGCCTACGAGCAGTACTTC
cdr3_aa: CASSANRAYEQYF

v_call: TRBV13
clone_size: -
j_call: TRBJ1-6
d_call: TRBD1
cdr3_nt: TGTGCCAGCAGCTTATCCAGGGGGAGGAATAATTCACCCCTCCACTTT
cdr3_aa: CASSLSRGRNNSPLHF

v_call: TRBV7-2
clone_size: -
j_call: TRBJ1-1
d_call: -
cdr3_nt: TGTGCCAGCAGCTTAGCTCGGGGAATTGAAGCTTTCTTT
cdr3_aa: CASSLARGIEAFF

v_call: TRBV2
clone_size: -
j_call: TRBJ1-1
d_call: -
cdr3_nt: TGTGCCAGCCGGGAAAGACCGGGACACTTGTCGAACACTGAAGCTTTCTTT
cdr3_aa: CASRERPGHLSNTEAFF

v_call: TRBV13
clone_size: -
j_call: TRBJ2-5
d_call: -
cdr3_nt: TGTGCCAGCAGCTTAGAAGACATCGGGAGAGAGACCCAGTACTTC
cdr3_aa: CASSLEDIGRETQYF

v_call: TRBV7-6
clone_size: once
j_call: TRBJ1-4
d_call: -
cdr3_nt: TGTGCCAGCAGCTTGGGCAGGGGAGCAACTAATGAAAAACTGTTTTTT
cdr3_aa: CASSLGRGATNEKLFF

v_call: TRBV6-1
clone_size: -
j_call: TRBJ2-7
d_call: -
cdr3_nt: TGTGCCAGCAGTGCTTGGGACACCGACTATTCCTACGAGCAGTACTTC
cdr3_aa: CASSAWDTDYSYEQYF

v_call: TRBV6-5
clone_size: -
j_call: TRBJ2-5
d_call: -
cdr3_nt: TGTGCCAGCAGCTCGCTGCGGGGAGGTCGAGAGACCCAGTACTTC
cdr3_aa: CASSSLRGGRETQYF

v_call: TRBV30
clone_size: -
j_call: TRBJ2-1
d_call: TRBD2
cdr3_nt: TGTGCCTGGAGGGCTAGCGGGAGTCGGGATGAGCAGTTCTTC
cdr3_aa: CAWRASGSRDEQFF

v_call: TRBV10-3
clone_size: few
j_call: TRBJ2-1
d_call: TRBD2
cdr3_nt: TGTGCCATCAGTGAAGGGCTAGCGGGAGCGAACGATGAGCAGTTCTTC
cdr3_aa: CAISEGLAGANDEQFF

v_call: TRBV6-6
clone_size: few
j_call: TRBJ1-4
d_call: -
cdr3_nt: TGTGCCAGCAGTCTATCAAGACACGAACTGTTTTTT
cdr3_aa: CASSLSRHELFF

v_call: TRBV5-1
clone_size: -
j_call: TRBJ1-2
d_call: -
cdr3_nt: TGCGCCAGCAGCTATGTCACGGACTATGGCTACACCTTC
cdr3_aa: CASSYVTDYGYTF

v_call: TRBV9
clone_size: -
j_call: TRBJ2-1
d_call: TRBD2
cdr3_nt: TGTGCCAGCAGCCCACTAGCGGGAGGGTACAATGAGCAGTTCTTC
cdr3_aa: CASSPLAGGYNEQFF

v_call: TRBV6-4
clone_size: -
j_call: TRBJ2-3
d_call: -
cdr3_nt: TGTGCCAGCAGTGAGAGTAGCGAGAGAGATACGCAGTATTTT
cdr3_aa: CASSESSERDTQYF